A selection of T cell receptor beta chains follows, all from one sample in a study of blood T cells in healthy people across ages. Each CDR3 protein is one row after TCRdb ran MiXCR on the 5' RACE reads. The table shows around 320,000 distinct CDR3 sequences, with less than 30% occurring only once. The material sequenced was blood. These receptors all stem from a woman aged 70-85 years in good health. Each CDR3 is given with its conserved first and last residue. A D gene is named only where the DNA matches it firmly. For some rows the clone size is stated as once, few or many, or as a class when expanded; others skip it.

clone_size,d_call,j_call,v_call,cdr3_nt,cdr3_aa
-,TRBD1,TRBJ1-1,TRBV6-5,TGTGCCAGCAGTTGGGCAGGGGGAGATACTGAAGCTTTCTTT,CASSWAGGDTEAFF
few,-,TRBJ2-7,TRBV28,TGTGCCAGCAGTGCCCTAGGGGGGACCTACGAGCAGTACTTC,CASSALGGTYEQYF
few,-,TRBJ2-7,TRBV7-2,TGTGCCAGCAGCCCGGACAGTCGCTACGAGCAGTACTTC,CASSPDSRYEQYF
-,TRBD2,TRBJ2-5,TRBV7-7,TGTGCTAGCAGCATTGGACTAGCGGGAGAGACCCAGTACTTC,CASSIGLAGETQYF
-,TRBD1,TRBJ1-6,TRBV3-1,TGTGCCAGCAGCCAAGTAATACAGGGGGCGCCTACGGGTTCACCCCTCCACTTT,CASSQVIQGAPTGSPLHF
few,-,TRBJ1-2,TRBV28,TGTGCCAGCGGTCCCGGGACTTTAGGACATTTCTATGGCTACACCTTC,CASGPGTLGHFYGYTF
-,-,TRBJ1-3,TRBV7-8,TGTGCCAGCAGCTTCCAAAGTGGAAACACCATATATTTT,CASSFQSGNTIYF
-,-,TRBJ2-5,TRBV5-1,TGCGCCAGCAGCTCGACAGATCAAGAGACCCAGTACTTC,CASSSTDQETQYF
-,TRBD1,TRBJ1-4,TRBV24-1,TGTGCCACCAGTGAAAACCCCGGGACAGCGCCAGAAAAACTGTTTTTT,CATSENPGTAPEKLFF
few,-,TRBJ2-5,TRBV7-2,TGTGCCAGCAGCATTCAAGCGGCCCAAGAGACCCAGTACTTC,CASSIQAAQETQYF
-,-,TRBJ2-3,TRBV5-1,TGCGCCAGCGGGTCCGGGAGCACAGATACGCAGTATTTT,CASGSGSTDTQYF
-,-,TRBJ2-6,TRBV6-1,TGTGCCAGCAGACCAGGGGAAAGCTTTCCTGGGGCCAACGTCCTGACTTTC,CASRPGESFPGANVLTF
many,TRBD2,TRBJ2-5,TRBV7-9,TGTGCCAGCAGCCCGGGGGAGGGACAAGAGACCCAGTACTTC,CASSPGEGQETQYF
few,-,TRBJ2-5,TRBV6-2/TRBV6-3,TGTGCCAGCAGTAAACAAGAGATCCAGTACTTC,CASSKQEIQYF
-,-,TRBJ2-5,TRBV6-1,TGTGCCAGCAGGGGGGTTTTGTACCAAGAGACCCAGTACTTC,CASRGVLYQETQYF
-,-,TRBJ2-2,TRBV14,TGTGCCAGCAGCCAAGAGCGGGGTGGGCTTACCACCGGGGAGCTGTTTTTT,CASSQERGGLTTGELFF
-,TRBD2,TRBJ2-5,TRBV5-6,TGTGCCAGCAGCTCCGGGACTAGCGGGATGGGGACCCAGTACTTC,CASSSGTSGMGTQYF
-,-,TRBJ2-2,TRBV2,TGTGCCAGCAGTGAAGGGGTGGGGCGCGCAAAACGCACCGGGGAGCTGTTTTTT,CASSEGVGRAKRTGELFF
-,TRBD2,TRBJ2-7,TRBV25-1,TGTGCCAGCAGTTCCAGGCTAGCGGCCTCCTACGAGCAGTACTTC,CASSSRLAASYEQYF
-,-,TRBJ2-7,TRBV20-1,TGCAGTGCTAGAAGGTCCCTCCGTGAGCAGTACTTC,CSARRSLREQYF
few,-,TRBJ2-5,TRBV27,TGTGCCAGCAAGAGGGGCCACCAAGAGACCCAGTACTTC,CASKRGHQETQYF
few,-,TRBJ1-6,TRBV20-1,TGCAGTGCTAGAATATCAGGGGTACCTCCAAATTCACCCCTCCACTTT,CSARISGVPPNSPLHF
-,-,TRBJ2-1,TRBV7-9,TGTGCCAGCGTTGACCGGAACCACAATGAGCAGTTCTTC,CASVDRNHNEQFF
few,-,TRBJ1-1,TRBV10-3,TGTGCCATCAGTGAACTCGCTGACAGGCCTGAAGCTTTCTTT,CAISELADRPEAFF
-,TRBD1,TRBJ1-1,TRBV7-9,TGTGCCAGCAGCTTATACAGGGGTTGGAGCACTGAAGCTTTCTTT,CASSLYRGWSTEAFF
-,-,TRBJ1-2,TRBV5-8,TGTGCCAGCAGCCCCTACTCGAGCTACACCTTC,CASSPYSSYTF
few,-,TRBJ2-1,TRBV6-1,TGTGCCAGCAGATCTACTAGCAGCTCCTACAATGAGCAGTTCTTC,CASRSTSSSYNEQFF
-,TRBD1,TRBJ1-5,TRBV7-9,TGTGCCAGCAGCGGTGACAGGGCTAGCAATCAGCCCCAGCATTTT,CASSGDRASNQPQHF
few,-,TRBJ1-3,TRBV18,TGTGCCAGCTCACCACCGACGGACTCTGGAAACACCATATATTTT,CASSPPTDSGNTIYF
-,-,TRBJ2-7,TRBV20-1,TGCAGTGCTAGACCCGGGATGAACGACGAGCAGTACTTC,CSARPGMNDEQYF
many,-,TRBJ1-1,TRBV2,TGTGCCAGCAGTCACCCGGGTCGGGCTGAAGCTTTCTTT,CASSHPGRAEAFF
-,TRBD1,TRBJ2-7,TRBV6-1,TGTGCCGGCAGGGACGCTGGTCCGGGACAGGGAGATCACTGGGAACACTTC,CAGRDAGPGQGDHWEHF
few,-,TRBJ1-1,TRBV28,TGTGCCAGCAGCGCGTCTATTGGCACTGAAGCTTTCTTT,CASSASIGTEAFF
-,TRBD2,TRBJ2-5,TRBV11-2,TGTGCCAGCAGCTTAGACGAGCTAGCGGGAGGGCCTCACGATGAGCAGTCCTTC,CASSLDELAGGPHDEQSF
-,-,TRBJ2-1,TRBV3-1,TGTGCCAGCAGCCAAGCCAGCCCATACAATGAGCAGTTCTTC,CASSQASPYNEQFF
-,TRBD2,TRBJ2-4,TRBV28,TGTGCCAGTGGCGGGGGGACCAAAAACATTCAGTACTTC,CASGGGTKNIQYF
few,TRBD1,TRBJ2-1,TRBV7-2,TGTGCCAGCAGCTTAGCGGGACAGGGAAAGAGGCAGTTCTTC,CASSLAGQGKRQFF
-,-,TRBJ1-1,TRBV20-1,TGCAGTGCTAGTAGGGCAGGGCTCAACACTGAAGCTTTCTTT,CSASRAGLNTEAFF
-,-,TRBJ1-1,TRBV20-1,TGCAGTGCTAGAGAGGGAGGAAGGCCTGAAGCTTTCTTT,CSAREGGRPEAFF
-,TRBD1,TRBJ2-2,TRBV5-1,TGCGCCAGCAGCTCGGACAGGGGTCCCGGGGAGCTGTTTTTT,CASSSDRGPGELFF
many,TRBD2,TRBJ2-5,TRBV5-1,TGCGCCAGCAGCTTGGCCGGGACTAGCGGGGAGACCCAGTACTTC,CASSLAGTSGETQYF